One T cell receptor beta chain is described in this entry. Antigen specificity is unknown. The data originate from a study of tissue T cells after allogeneic stem cell transplantation. Study results and limitations: Within patients, tissue anatomy strongly shaped TCR repertoire composition.

Retrospectively chosen non-transplant comparators had other cancers and at least five gastrointestinal samples, without known gastrointestinal disease. The V gene's germline CDR1 is SGHRS and CDR2 YFSETQ. This CDR3 contains 18 residues. Trimming removed 0 bases from V and 0 bases from J; junction bases left unmatched: 11. The method was immunoSEQ multiplex PCR; TCRdb's version includes in-frame clones alone and lacks a portion of them. The sample records tens of thousands of clones, over 70% being singletons. V usage is TRBV5-1 and J usage is TRBJ1-1; TRBD1 aligns across 7 bases. The clonotype comes from a female donor over 55 with lung cancer. The sample in question was tissue from the ileum, obtained at autopsy. The CDR3 nucleotides read TGCGCCAGCAGCTTGGGCAGGGGGGTATTTGGGCTGAACACTGAAGCTTTCTTT. It translates to CASSLGRGVFGLNTEAFF.